One sample yielded the 29 T cell receptor beta chains listed below, sequenced in a study of PD-L1 blockade in urothelial cancer. Repertoires were generated with immunoSEQ multiplex PCR, while TCRdb's copy carries only in-frame clones and drops some. The sample consists of about 51,000 clones, about 90% of them appearing once. Specimen: PBMCs, collected around atezolizumab (anti-PD-L1) treatment. These receptors came from a man in his 60s with urothelial cancer.

This clone came up a few times. This chain links TRBV6-1 with TRBJ2-7, with 13 positions matching TRBD2. There are 15 residues in the CDR3. Losses at the gene ends were 5 bases for V and 5 bases for J; bases not matched to a gene: 6. Germline V gene lookup returns CDR1 MNHNS and CDR2 SASEGT. Written as DNA, the CDR3 is TGTGCCAGCAGTAAAACCGGGACTAGCGGGGACGAGCAGTACTTC. It yields the protein CASSKTGTSGDEQYF.

The chain recombines TRBV5-1 with TRBJ1-1; TRBD1 matches at 8 bases. The V gene's germline CDR1 is SGHRS and CDR2 YFSETQ. The length of the CDR3 is 15 residues. The V and J ends lost 0 bases and 5 bases, in that order; junction bases with no gene match: 6. In DNA, the CDR3 is TGCGCCAGCAGCTTGGGTGGCAGGGGGCGGACTGAAGCTTTCTTT. Translating gives CASSLGGRGRTEAFF.

This chain uses TRBV10-3 with TRBJ2-3; TRBD2 might be the D (6 bases). V was clipped by 10 bases and J by 1 base, with 18 bases between them. The CDR3 is made up of 15 amino acids. Germline CDR1 reads ENHRY; CDR2 reads SYGVKD. CDR3 in amino acids: CATRWGGTRTDTQYF. CDR3 coding DNA: TGTGCCACCAGGTGGGGCGGGACCCGCACAGATACGCAGTATTTT.

The genes are TRBV28 and TRBJ2-7; TRBD1 agrees at 8 bases. The CDR3 spans 15 residues. CDR1 and CDR2 from the germline V gene are MDHEN and SYDVKM. The trim removed 7 bases at V and 4 bases at J, leaving 12 bases unmatched. The CDR3 is CASTAVDRAEYEQYF. CDR3 sequence (DNA): TGTGCCAGCACCGCAGTGGACAGGGCGGAGTACGAGCAGTACTTC. The variable domain in full, completed from reference TRBV28 and TRBJ2-7, reads DVKVTQSSRYLVKRTGEKVFLECVQDMDHENMFWYRQDPGLGLRLIYFSYDVKMKEKGDIPEGYSVSREKKERFSLILESASTNQTSMYLCASTAVDRAEYEQYFGPGTRLTVT.

The chain combines TRBV6-5 with TRBJ2-7; D ambiguous. The length of the CDR3 is 11 residues. The V and J ends lost 10 bases and 1 base respectively, with 8 bases between them. Germline CDR1 is MNHEY and CDR2 is SVGAGI. The CDR3 region has the DNA TGTGCCACTTCCCTATCCTACGAGCAGTACTTC. It codes for CATSLSYEQYF.

The V call is TRBV5-6, the J call TRBJ2-5; perhaps TRBD2 as D (5 bases). This CDR3 is built from 14 residues. Germline V CDR1 and CDR2: SGHDT, YYEEEE. V was pared by 0 bases and J by 1 base, with 7 bases between. The CDR3: CASSLVGSQETQYF. The CDR3 DNA is TGTGCCAGCAGCTTGGTAGGGAGCCAAGAGACCCAGTACTTC. Full variable domain (outside the CDR3, taken from reference TRBV5-6 and TRBJ2-5): DAGVTQSPTHLIKTRGQQVTLRCSPKSGHDTVSWYQQALGQGPQFIFQYYEEEERQRGNFPDRFSGHQFPNYSSELNVNALLLGDSALYLCASSLVGSQETQYFGPGTRLLVL.

This chain links TRBV7-8 with TRBJ1-5; TRBD1 might be the D (6 bases). The CDR3 length is 19 residues. Trimming stripped 0 bases from V and 0 bases from J, with 18 bases between. Germline V gene data show CDR1 as SGHVS and CDR2 as FQNEAQ. The CDR3 nucleotides are TGTGCCAGCAGCTTAGCGGGGGGGGGCCGAGGGTATAGCAATCAGCCCCAGCATTTT. Its protein is CASSLAGGGRGYSNQPQHF.

The CDR3 here is CASSTVGGAGTDTQYF. CDR3 bases: TGCGCCAGCAGCACGGTGGGGGGAGCGGGAACAGATACGCAGTATTTT. V gene TRBV5-1 combines with J gene TRBJ2-3, with 7 bases that match TRBD2. The CDR3 runs to 16 residues. V gave up 4 bases and J gave up 3 bases; unmatched junction bases: 11. The germline V gene has CDR1 SGHRS and CDR2 YFSETQ.

The chain recombines TRBV5-4 with TRBJ2-5; the match to TRBD1 covers 9 bases. This CDR3 region has 14 residues. Germline V gene lookup returns CDR1 SGHNT and CDR2 YYREEE (reference sequence). V dropped 4 bases and J dropped 4; count of bases not matched to a gene: 5. CDR3 in amino acids: CASSQTGGGETQYF. The DNA of the CDR3 is TGTGCCAGCAGCCAGACAGGGGGAGGAGAGACCCAGTACTTC.

V is TRBV30 and J is TRBJ2-1, with 7 bases fitting TRBD2. The V gene end was trimmed by 2 bases and the J gene end by 8 bases; junction bases not matched to a gene: 6. CDR1 is GTSNPN and CDR2 is SVGIG in the germline V gene (reference sequence). The CDR3 runs 13 residues. CDR3 sequence: CAWSPRGSYEQFF. The CDR3 nucleotides read TGTGCCTGGAGTCCGCGGGGGTCGTATGAGCAGTTCTTC. The full variable domain, completed using reference TRBV30 and TRBJ2-1, is SQTIHQWPATLVQPVGSPLSLECTVEGTSNPNLYWYRQAAGRGLQLLFYSVGIGQISSEVPQNLSASRPQDRQFILSSKKLLLSDSGFYLCAWSPRGSYEQFFGPGTRLTVL.

V is TRBV7-9 and J is TRBJ2-5; 9 bases agree with TRBD1. Germline values: CDR1 SEHNR, CDR2 FQNEAQ (reference sequence). CDR3 length equals 15 residues. V dropped 1 base and J dropped 5; count of bases not matched to a gene: 5. The CDR3 DNA reads as TGTGCCAGCAGCTTAGTGGGGACAGGGTACGAGACCCAGTACTTC. Translated: CASSLVGTGYETQYF. Supplemented by reference TRBV7-9 and TRBJ2-5, the full variable domain reads DTGVSQNPRHKITKRGQNVTFRCDPISEHNRLYWYRQTLGQGPEFLTYFQNEAQLEKSRLLSDRFSAERPKGSFSTLEIQRTEQGDSAMYLCASSLVGTGYETQYFGPGTRLLVL.

V gene TRBV5-5 combines with J gene TRBJ2-2, with D possibly being TRBD1 (6 bases). V was trimmed by 5 bases and J by 3 bases, leaving 29 bases between them. Germline lookup yields CDR1 SGHKS and CDR2 YYEKEE (reference sequence). This CDR3 region has 20 residues. DNA for the CDR3: TGTGCCAGCAGACTCCCACATAACTTGATACCGGGACAAGACACCGGGGAGCTGTTTTTT. It encodes CASRLPHNLIPGQDTGELFF.

The rearrangement links TRBV5-1 to TRBJ2-1, with D maybe TRBD1 (6 bases). The germline V gene encodes CDR1 SGHRS and CDR2 YFSETQ. The CDR3 runs 14 residues. With 2 bases removed from V and 2 bases from J, the gap between germline ends came to 8 bases. DNA of the CDR3: TGCGCCAGCAGCTTTGGACAGCCCTACAATGAGCAGTTCTTC. This sequence encodes CASSFGQPYNEQFF.

The J gene is TRBJ1-2, the V gene TRBV11-3; D remains ambiguous. In germline, CDR1 is SGHNT, CDR2 YENEEA. Trimming pared 1 base from V and 5 bases from J, leaving 8 bases between. The CDR3 contains 13 residues. The CDR3 DNA reads TGTGCCAGCAGCTTAGGCCCAGCGTATGGCTACACCTTC. It encodes CASSLGPAYGYTF. The complete variable domain, with remaining parts taken from reference TRBV11-3 and TRBJ1-2, reads EAGVVQSPRYKIIEKKQPVAFWCNPISGHNTLYWYLQNLGQGPELLIRYENEEAVDDSQLPKDRFSAERLKGVDSTLKIQPAELGDSAVYLCASSLGPAYGYTFGSGTRLTVV.

The chain carries TRBV27 and TRBJ2-7; D may be TRBD2 (5 bases). Germline values: CDR1 MNHEY, CDR2 SMNVEV (reference sequence). This CDR3 is 16 amino acids long. Trimming cost V 0 bases and J 0 bases, with 12 bases left between them. The CDR3 reads CASSLSRRGPSYEQYF. The CDR3, as DNA: TGTGCCAGCAGTTTATCCAGGAGAGGGCCCTCCTACGAGCAGTACTTC.

The J gene is TRBJ1-4, the V gene TRBV6-5; D remains unclear. Germline V CDR1 and CDR2: MNHEY, SVGAGI. Trimming removed 0 bases at V and 7 bases at J, with 15 bases between. The CDR3 runs 16 residues. The CDR3 bases are TGTGCCAGCAGTTACTCGGCGGTAGGATTGGGTGAAAAACTGTTTTTT. Protein product: CASSYSAVGLGEKLFF.

The rearrangement uses TRBV5-1 and TRBJ2-1, with 9 bases lining up with TRBD1. The ends lost 0 bases at V and 4 bases at J; junction bases unmatched: 5. Germline V gene data show CDR1 as SGHRS and CDR2 as YFSETQ. The CDR3 runs to 16 residues. The CDR3 reads CASSLGGTGTYNEQFF. CDR3 nucleotides: TGCGCCAGCAGCTTGGGAGGGACAGGGACATACAATGAGCAGTTCTTC.

This clone was observed once. J is TRBJ1-3 and V is TRBV4-1, with TRBD1 matching 8 bases. The CDR3 runs to 16 residues. Germline V gene lookup returns CDR1 MGHRA and CDR2 YSYEKL. V gave up 6 bases and J gave up 0 bases; unmatched junction bases: 7. The CDR3 loop is CASRPTDRGSGNTIYF. In nucleotides, the CDR3 is TGCGCCAGCAGACCCACTGACAGGGGCTCTGGAAACACCATATATTTT.

The chain carries TRBV19 and TRBJ2-2, with D unresolved. Trimming removed 0 bases at V and 1 base at J, with 9 bases between. The CDR3 loop spans 16 amino acids. Germline CDR1 and CDR2: LNHDA and SQIVND (reference sequence). Here the CDR3 DNA reads TGTGCCAGTAGTATAGAGGGCAGGAAGAACACCGGGGAGCTGTTTTTT. Translated: CASSIEGRKNTGELFF.

The gene calls are TRBV19 and TRBJ2-2; 11 bases match TRBD2. Per the germline V gene, CDR1 is LNHDA and CDR2 is SQIVND (reference sequence). The CDR3 loop spans 16 amino acids. V lost 7 bases to trimming and J lost 7 bases; unmatched junction nucleotides: 11. CDR3 bases: TGTGCCAGTACCCCATTTAGCGGGAGGGCCTTCGGGGAGCTGTTTTTT. This encodes CASTPFSGRAFGELFF.

The chain joins TRBV5-4 to TRBJ2-3, with D unclear. The CDR3 is 14 amino acids. Germline CDR1 reads SGHNT; CDR2 reads YYREEE (reference sequence). V lost 4 bases to trimming and J lost 1 base, with 10 bases between them. The CDR3 coding sequence is TGTGCCAGCAGCCCCGACCAGGGCACAGATACGCAGTATTTT. Translating it yields CASSPDQGTDTQYF.

This clone has a single count. This chain links TRBV4-3 with TRBJ2-7; D not resolved. V was cut by 1 base and J by 3 bases, with 7 bases left in between. The CDR3 is 13 amino acids. The V gene's germline CDR1 is LGHNA and CDR2 YSLEER. In nucleotides, the CDR3 is TGCGCCAGCAGCCAAGTAGTTGGCTACGAGCAGTACTTC. It encodes CASSQVVGYEQYF.

V gene TRBV5-4 combines with J gene TRBJ1-1; 8 bases are shared with TRBD1. This CDR3 is built from 17 residues. V lost 6 bases and J lost 5; bases outside the gene matches: 18. CDR1 is SGHNT and CDR2 is YYREEE in the germline V gene (reference sequence). The CDR3 nucleotides read TGTGCCAGCACCCCGAGGCAGGGGGCGCAGGTAGTTACTGAAGCTTTCTTT. Protein: CASTPRQGAQVVTEAFF.

The V and J genes are TRBV6-5 and TRBJ2-7; 8 positions agree with TRBD2. The CDR3 covers 15 residues. Trimming removed 5 bases from V and 4 bases from J; junction bases left unmatched: 10. The germline gives CDR1 MNHEY, CDR2 SVGAGI. The CDR3 protein is CASSTPRGGRYEQYF. The CDR3 nucleotides read TGTGCCAGCAGTACGCCTAGGGGCGGGAGGTACGAGCAGTACTTC.

This clone was observed once. The chain recombines TRBV2 with TRBJ2-6, with 7 nucleotides matching TRBD1. With 6 bases clipped from V and 4 bases from J, the junction kept 18 bases outside the gene matches. CDR1 is SNHLY and CDR2 is FYNNEI in the germline V gene. The CDR3 totals 19 residues. The CDR3 DNA reads as TGTGCCAGCAGGGCTGGACAGGCGATTGGGTTAGGAGGGGCCAACGTCCTGACTTTC. Protein product: CASRAGQAIGLGGANVLTF. Full variable domain (remainder filled in from reference TRBV2 and TRBJ2-6): EPEVTQTPSHQVTQMGQEVILRCVPISNHLYFYWYRQILGQKVEFLVSFYNNEISEKSEIFDDQFSVERPDGSNFTLKIRSTKLEDSAMYFCASRAGQAIGLGGANVLTFGAGSRLTVL.

The V call is TRBV29-1, the J call TRBJ2-7, with TRBD2 matching 12 bases. The germline V gene has CDR1 SQVTM and CDR2 ANQGSEA. The CDR3 length is 16 residues. V shed 6 bases and J 3 bases; nucleotides not matched to a gene: 12. In nucleotides, the CDR3 is TGCAGCGTGGGAGGACTAGCGGGAAAAGGAGACTACGAGCAGTACTTC. Amino acid sequence: CSVGGLAGKGDYEQYF.

The J gene is TRBJ1-1, the V gene TRBV5-8, with D maybe TRBD1 (6 bases). The ends were cut back, 4 bases at V and 3 bases at J, with 19 bases in the middle. Germline V gene lookup returns CDR1 SGHTS and CDR2 YDEGEE. The CDR3 has 16 residues. Here the CDR3 reads CASSKQQGWRDTEAFF. In DNA, the CDR3 is TGTGCCAGCAGCAAACAACAGGGTTGGCGGGACACTGAAGCTTTCTTT.

The sample holds one count of this clone. The chain joins TRBV6-4 to TRBJ2-2; unclear D gene. V lost 5 bases and J lost 1, with 8 bases in between. CDR1 MRHNA and CDR2 SNTAGT come from the germline V gene. The CDR3 is made up of 14 amino acids. The CDR3 bases are TGTGCCAGCAGTCAAATCCAGAACACCGGGGAGCTGTTTTTT. As protein: CASSQIQNTGELFF.

The rearrangement uses TRBV7-2 and TRBJ2-7; 12 positions match TRBD2. The CDR3 spans 16 residues. The V and J ends lost 0 bases and 7 bases, in that order; junction bases with no gene match: 7. Per the germline V gene, CDR1 is SGHTA and CDR2 is FQGNSA. CDR3 region: CASSLATSGRSGEQYF. CDR3 nucleotide sequence: TGTGCCAGCAGCTTAGCTACTAGCGGGAGGTCTGGGGAGCAGTACTTC.